Listed below are T cell receptor beta chains from one sample, sequenced in a study of identical twins. TCRdb re-derived calls from the 5' RACE reads in MiXCR, one entry per CDR3 protein. The table includes under 1 million distinct CDR3 sequences, about 12% detected once. The data were also submitted as part of a second study, on yellow fever vaccine responses in identical twins.

The sequencing sample was made of PBMCs. These receptors all come from a woman younger than 30 in good health. Both conserved end residues are part of each CDR3. A D gene is named only where the DNA matches it firmly. Clone size is shown for a subset of rows, as once, few, many or a class of expanded clone.

clone size	V gene	J gene	D gene	CDR3 DNA	CDR3 protein
many	TRBV5-1	TRBJ2-3	TRBD2	TGCGCCACCACCACTAGCGGGGGATCAGATACGCAGTATTTT	CATTTSGGSDTQYF
many	TRBV10-1	TRBJ1-1	.	TGCGCCAGCAGGGACACATTGGACACTGAAGCTTTCTTT	CASRDTLDTEAFF
few	TRBV6-2/TRBV6-3	TRBJ2-2	.	TGTGCCAGCAGTTACCCTACCCTTGGACTCAACACCGGGGAGCTGTTTTTT	CASSYPTLGLNTGELFF
.	TRBV24-1	TRBJ1-2	TRBD1	TGTGCCACCAGTGATTTAGGTGGACAGGGGGCGCGAGGCTACACCTTC	CATSDLGGQGARGYTF
.	TRBV12-3/TRBV12-4	TRBJ2-1	TRBD2	TGTGCCAGCAGTTTTCCGCGGGAGGGCCTAAAATATGAGCAGTTCTTC	CASSFPREGLKYEQFF
.	TRBV4-1	TRBJ2-3	.	TGCGCCAGCAGCCAAACGGGAGTCCGCACAGATACGCAGTATTTT	CASSQTGVRTDTQYF
.	TRBV2	TRBJ2-7	.	TGTGCCAGCAGTGAATATTGGGATCACCGGTACGAGCAGTACTTC	CASSEYWDHRYEQYF
few	TRBV12-3/TRBV12-4	TRBJ2-2	.	TGTGCCAGCAGTTCCCTGGACCTGAACACCGGGGAGCTGTTTTTT	CASSSLDLNTGELFF
.	TRBV20-1	TRBJ2-7	.	TGCAGTGCTAGAGATCAGTTAGGAACAACGAGCTCCTACGAGCAGTACTTC	CSARDQLGTTSSYEQYF
few	TRBV27	TRBJ2-5	.	TGTGCCAGCAGTTTCCAGTACCAAGAGACCCAGTACTTC	CASSFQYQETQYF
.	TRBV12-3/TRBV12-4	TRBJ2-7	TRBD2	TGTGCCAGCAGTCCTCCCTACGGGGGAGGGTCTATCTACGAGCAGTACTTC	CASSPPYGGGSIYEQYF
few	TRBV9	TRBJ1-1	.	TGTGCCAGCAGCTCACAGGGTCGGGCTTTCTTT	CASSSQGRAFF
few	TRBV5-1	TRBJ2-7	.	TGCGCCAGCAGCCCTGGACTCCCCAGAACTATATCCTACGAGCAGTACTTC	CASSPGLPRTISYEQYF
few	TRBV4-1	TRBJ1-6	.	TGCGCCAGCAGCCCCCCCAGGGGCATATCCTATAATTCACCCCTCCACTTT	CASSPPRGISYNSPLHF
.	TRBV5-5	TRBJ2-2	TRBD1	TGTGCCAGCAGCTTGTACGTCACAGGGGAAACCGGGGAGCTGTTTTTT	CASSLYVTGETGELFF
.	TRBV5-1	TRBJ1-1	TRBD1	TGCGCCAGTAATACAGGGGGCGGAAGGACTGAAGCTTTCTTT	CASNTGGGRTEAFF
few	TRBV27	TRBJ1-2	.	TGTGCCAGCAGTACCACAGGGTCTGGCTACACCTTC	CASSTTGSGYTF
many	TRBV15	TRBJ1-1	.	TGTGCCACCAGCAGCTTTGTCCAAGGGATAGACACTGAAGCTTTCTTT	CATSSFVQGIDTEAFF
few	TRBV6-2/TRBV6-3	TRBJ2-5	.	TGTGCCAGCAGTTACTCGGACAGCACGACCCAGTACTTC	CASSYSDSTTQYF
few	TRBV3-1	TRBJ2-5	TRBD2	TGTGCCAGCAGCCAAGATGCGGGGGTACAAGAGACCCAGTACTTC	CASSQDAGVQETQYF
.	TRBV20-1	TRBJ2-5	TRBD2	TGCAGTGCTAGCACAAAGGCGGGGGGAAGGTTCCAGTACTTC	CSASTKAGGRFQYF
.	TRBV6-1	TRBJ1-3	.	TGTGCCAGCAACGCCGAGGGACGGTTCTCTGGAAACACCATATATTTT	CASNAEGRFSGNTIYF
few	TRBV7-3	TRBJ2-1	.	TGTGCCAGCAGCTTAGGCCTAGCGTCGAGAGGTGAGCAGTTCTTC	CASSLGLASRGEQFF
.	TRBV19	TRBJ1-2	.	TGTGCCAGTTCCGTGGGGCTTAACTATGGCTACACCTTC	CASSVGLNYGYTF
.	TRBV3-1	TRBJ2-5	.	TGTGCCAGCAGCCAAGGATCCAGGGGTCGCCAAGAGACCCAGTACTTC	CASSQGSRGRQETQYF
many	TRBV29-1	TRBJ2-7	TRBD2	TGCAGCGTTGAAGAGTTATCCGCTAGCGGGACCTACGAGCAGTACTTC	CSVEELSASGTYEQYF
.	TRBV14	TRBJ2-1	TRBD2	TGTGCCAGCAGCCCGGGACTAGCGGCACCCTACAATGAGCAGTTCTTC	CASSPGLAAPYNEQFF
.	TRBV7-9	TRBJ2-1	TRBD2	TGTGCCAGCAGCTTCTGGCGGGGAGGGGCCAATGAGCAGTTCTTC	CASSFWRGGANEQFF
.	TRBV6-5	TRBJ2-7	TRBD2	TGTGCCAGCAGTTACTCACGGCCGGGGGCTAGCGGGTACGAGCAGTACTTC	CASSYSRPGASGYEQYF
many	TRBV28	TRBJ2-1	.	TGTGCCAGCAGTTTACTGGGTGGGTTTTCCTACAATGAGCAGTTCTTC	CASSLLGGFSYNEQFF
.	TRBV20-1	TRBJ2-2	.	TGCAGTGCTAGGGCTCCGGGGGGCCGGACCGGGGAGCTGTTTTTT	CSARAPGGRTGELFF
.	TRBV29-1	TRBJ1-1	.	TGCAGCGCCGACGGCGAGGGGGTCACTGAAGCTTTCTTT	CSADGEGVTEAFF
few	TRBV20-1	TRBJ1-5	.	TGCAGTGCTAGAGATCAAAGTCAGCCCCAGCATTTT	CSARDQSQPQHF
few	TRBV12-3/TRBV12-4	TRBJ1-6	.	TGTGCCAGCAGAACAGGGCTCGATAATTCACCCCTCCACTTT	CASRTGLDNSPLHF
few	TRBV20-1	TRBJ2-7	TRBD1	TGCAGTGCTAGTCCCACCAGGACAGGCTTGTCCTACGAGCAGTACTTC	CSASPTRTGLSYEQYF
.	TRBV7-9	TRBJ2-7	TRBD2	TGTGCCAGCAGCTCACAGCCGGGACTAGGATACGAGCAGTACTTC	CASSSQPGLGYEQYF
.	TRBV19	TRBJ1-5	.	TGTGCCAGTAGTATCGGTTCGACAGCCGGTGCGCATTTT	CASSIGSTAGAHF
.	TRBV28	TRBJ2-3	TRBD1	TGTGCCAGCAGTGGAACAGGGGGCAAAGATACGCAGTATTTT	CASSGTGGKDTQYF
.	TRBV6-1	TRBJ1-1	.	TGTGCCAGCAGAACCCCCGGTGGTTTCAACACTGAAGCTTTCTTT	CASRTPGGFNTEAFF
.	TRBV10-2	TRBJ2-5	.	TGCGCCAGCGGGCTGCGCCAGGCATGGACCCAGTACTTC	CASGLRQAWTQYF
.	TRBV7-9	TRBJ2-5	TRBD1	TGTGCCAGCAGCTTACAGGACAGGAAAAAACAAGAGACCCAGTACTTC	CASSLQDRKKQETQYF
few	TRBV7-9	TRBJ1-2	.	TGTGCCAGCAGCTTAGCAGGACCCTATGGCTACACCTTC	CASSLAGPYGYTF
.	TRBV19	TRBJ1-5	.	TGTGCCAGTAGTATAGAGGCAGGGCTGAGCAATCAGCCCCAGCATTTT	CASSIEAGLSNQPQHF
few	TRBV5-8	TRBJ2-2	TRBD2	TGTGCCAGCAGCTTGAGCTGGACTAGCGGTGCAGGGGAGCTGTTTTTT	CASSLSWTSGAGELFF
.	TRBV11-2	TRBJ2-2	.	TGTGCCAGCAGCTTAGTTTTTGGAGGGGACACCGGGGAGCTGTTTTTT	CASSLVFGGDTGELFF